Listed here are 5 T cell receptor beta chains from one sample, sequenced in a study of cytomegalovirus exposure and HLA in healthy donors. Researchers ran the PCR with 60 Vbeta and 13 Jbeta primers. Measured with immunoSEQ multiplex PCR; TCRdb has only the in-frame clones, and not every one. The sample yields about 60,000 clones, around 77% seen once. Source material: PBMCs. The origin of the receptors is a young woman in good health and CMV-seronegative.

The chain employs TRBV9 and TRBJ2-3, with D perhaps TRBD2 (6 bases). V shed 7 bases and J shed 5 bases, with 20 bases lying between them. Per germline, CDR1 SGDLS and CDR2 YYNGEE. The CDR3 length is 15 residues. CDR3: CASGPWDFPIDTQYF. For the CDR3, the DNA is TGTGCCAGCGGCCCATGGGACTTCCCTATAGATACGCAGTATTTT. The variable domain in full, with the rest retrieved from reference TRBV9 and TRBJ2-3, is DSGVTQTPKHLITATGQRVTLRCSPRSGDLSVYWYQQSLDQGLQFLIQYYNGEERAKGNILERFSAQQFPDLHSELNLSSLELGDSALYFCASGPWDFPIDTQYFGPGTRLTVL.

The chain is built from TRBV7-9 and TRBJ2-5; D call uncertain. The CDR3 spans 14 residues. From germline, CDR1 is SEHNR and CDR2 FQNEAQ (reference sequence). The ends were cut back, 1 base at V and 2 bases at J, with 8 bases in the middle. For the CDR3, the DNA is TGTGCCAGCAGCTTAGACAGCAGTCAAGAGACCCAGTACTTC. Protein product: CASSLDSSQETQYF.

The CDR3 spells CASSQGDRDAGYTF. The DNA for the CDR3 is TGCGCCAGCAGCCAGGGGGACAGGGACGCTGGCTACACCTTC. V and J are TRBV4-3 and TRBJ1-2, with 9 bases lining up with TRBD1. The V gene's germline CDR1 is LGHNA and CDR2 YSLEER. V shed 3 bases and J 7 bases; nucleotides not matched to a gene: 6. This CDR3 has 14 residues.

The chain has TRBV4-1 and TRBJ2-3; 10 positions match TRBD2. The V and J ends lost 1 base and 4 bases, in that order; junction bases with no gene match: 5. The CDR3 is 16 residues long. Germline V gene lookup returns CDR1 MGHRA and CDR2 YSYEKL. The CDR3 spells CASSQVAGGLADTQYF. As DNA, the CDR3 is TGCGCCAGCAGCCAAGTAGCGGGGGGATTGGCAGATACGCAGTATTTT.

The table lists this clone with a few counts. This chain joins TRBV5-4 and TRBJ2-1, with 9 bases matching TRBD2. CDR3 length: 16 amino acids. The germline gives CDR1 SGHNT, CDR2 YYREEE (reference sequence). V trimming: 0 bases; J trimming: 4 bases; junction bases outside the gene matches: 5. CDR3 coding DNA: TGTGCCAGCAGCTTGGGCGGAGCGGGGGGATACAATGAGCAGTTCTTC. Its protein is CASSLGGAGGYNEQFF.